Detailed here is one TCR beta chain. Its antigen is unidentified. Mismatch with germline at one junction end may stem from a read error. The sample has other DNA sequences that encode this CDR3 too. This entry is derived from a study of blood T cell dynamics during melanoma immunotherapy. The study, taken as a whole, reports: Unlike progressors, later disease-control patients had W3 repertoires gaining clonality or diversity.

Time point specified: week 3, after first cycle of checkpoint inhibitor. Produced via immunoSEQ multiplex PCR; TCRdb's table is partial and in-frame only. This table holds 10,000 to 13,000 clones, 84% found once. Germline lookup yields CDR1 MNHEY and CDR2 SVGAGI. This CDR3 comprises 12 residues. The source of this sequence is a human donor with melanoma. Sequencing used blood, obtained from a patient treated with checkpoint blockade. The chain joins TRBV6-5 to TRBJ2-5; 8 bases agree with TRBD2. CDR3 bases: TGTGCCACCCGGGAGGGGTTGGAGACCCAATACTTC. Encoded protein: CATREGLETQYF.